A selection of T cell receptor beta chains follows, all from one sample in a study of CD8 T cells in Susac syndrome. TCRdb reanalysed the immunoSEQ multiplex PCR reads using MiXCR and keeps one entry per CDR3 protein. The sample has around 71,000 distinct CDR3 sequences, 96% seen once; the top ten hold 0.09% to 0.13%. Sequenced input: CD4+ T cells from PBMCs. Receptors originate from a human donor with multiple sclerosis. Each CDR3 is given without its conserved first and last residue. Fields, in order: V gene, CDR3 protein.

v_gene: TRBV2
CDR3aa: ASIRYRAGNEQF

v_gene: TRBV5-4
CDR3aa: ASSLSVEGETQY

v_gene: TRBV28
CDR3aa: ASTRAGGPYNEQF

v_gene: TRBV25-1
CDR3aa: ASAEFADTQY

v_gene: TRBV12-3/TRBV12-4
CDR3aa: ASSSQPGDKQF

v_gene: TRBV7-6
CDR3aa: ASSLLLAGDTDTQY

v_gene: TRBV2
CDR3aa: ASSGAGRPTDTQY

v_gene: TRBV6-5
CDR3aa: ASTRDFMNTEAF

v_gene: TRBV3-1
CDR3aa: ASSREGDTQY

v_gene: TRBV4-1
CDR3aa: ASSQGVVAEAF

v_gene: TRBV5-1
CDR3aa: ASSWGGTNEQF

v_gene: TRBV30
CDR3aa: AWGRTGLSYEQY

v_gene: TRBV29-1
CDR3aa: SVVMDPGTEAF

v_gene: TRBV3-1
CDR3aa: ASSQEGTSGPYNEQF

v_gene: TRBV11-3
CDR3aa: ASSSDRGETQY

v_gene: TRBV28
CDR3aa: ASQHRQGFNSPLH

v_gene: TRBV30
CDR3aa: AWSATMGSSGGRNEQF

v_gene: TRBV12-3/TRBV12-4
CDR3aa: ASSPTGYYEQY

v_gene: TRBV6-2/TRBV6-3
CDR3aa: ASSYSRQGVIWGNQPQH

v_gene: TRBV5-1
CDR3aa: ASSWDSYNEQF

v_gene: TRBV9
CDR3aa: ASSVSSLQETQY

v_gene: TRBV4-3
CDR3aa: ASSPLSGGGYNEQF

v_gene: TRBV29-1
CDR3aa: SVDWGLSLHISTDTQY

v_gene: TRBV20-1
CDR3aa: SASPQTNYGYT

v_gene: TRBV5-1
CDR3aa: ASSLETGANVLT

v_gene: TRBV11-3
CDR3aa: ASSSSAGESTDTQY

v_gene: TRBV7-9
CDR3aa: ASSSYQGRTRGTQY

v_gene: TRBV20-1
CDR3aa: SARPATGTGLPGANVLT

v_gene: TRBV11-3
CDR3aa: ASSKSGLPTEAF

v_gene: TRBV20-1
CDR3aa: SARPFAGAYNEQF

v_gene: TRBV5-1
CDR3aa: ASSRRSSSYNSPLH

v_gene: TRBV24-1
CDR3aa: ATNRGGTDTQY

v_gene: TRBV29-1
CDR3aa: SVEGDVRNLRGYT

v_gene: TRBV3-1
CDR3aa: ASSQETWDDIY

v_gene: TRBV3-1
CDR3aa: ASSQDVGGLYQETQY

v_gene: TRBV12-3/TRBV12-4
CDR3aa: ASSLRATYEQY

v_gene: TRBV4-1
CDR3aa: ASRGVRDLSLGEQF

v_gene: TRBV7-3
CDR3aa: ASSSDGGLYNEQF

v_gene: TRBV12-3/TRBV12-4
CDR3aa: ASSPRQGEGYGYT

v_gene: TRBV6-4
CDR3aa: ASTGNGAPRNTGELF

v_gene: TRBV10-3
CDR3aa: AISDRGTEAF

v_gene: TRBV6-2/TRBV6-3
CDR3aa: ASSYAGASTDTQY

v_gene: TRBV5-4
CDR3aa: ASSSQAAGVETQY

v_gene: TRBV19
CDR3aa: ASSIQGTYNEQF

v_gene: TRBV7-2
CDR3aa: ASSLDRNVLT

v_gene: TRBV15
CDR3aa: ATSRGGRDSYEQY

v_gene: TRBV6-5
CDR3aa: ASSSPLSTDTQY

v_gene: TRBV5-6
CDR3aa: ASSLSFGGYT

v_gene: TRBV9
CDR3aa: ASSVFSSTDTQY

v_gene: TRBV4-1
CDR3aa: ASSRGPQETQY

v_gene: TRBV3-1
CDR3aa: ASSLGSGGYT

v_gene: TRBV5-1
CDR3aa: ASSPSSVATDTQY

v_gene: TRBV7-2
CDR3aa: ASSFLTKRDSPLH

v_gene: TRBV7-6
CDR3aa: ASSLARFKRGPNTGELF

v_gene: TRBV5-8
CDR3aa: ASSSDWVGETQY